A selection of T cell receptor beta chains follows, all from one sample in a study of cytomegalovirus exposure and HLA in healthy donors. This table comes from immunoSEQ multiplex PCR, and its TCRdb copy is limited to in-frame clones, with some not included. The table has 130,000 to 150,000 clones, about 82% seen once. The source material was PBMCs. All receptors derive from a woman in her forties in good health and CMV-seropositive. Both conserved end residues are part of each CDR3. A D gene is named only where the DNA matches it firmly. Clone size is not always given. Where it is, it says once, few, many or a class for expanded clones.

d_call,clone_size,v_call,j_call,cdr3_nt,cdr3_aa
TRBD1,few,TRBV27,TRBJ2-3,TGTGCCAGCAGACGAAATCATAGGGGGCTTCTCACAGATACGCAGTATTTT,CASRRNHRGLLTDTQYF
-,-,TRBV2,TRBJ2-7,TGTGCCAGCAGGGGAGCGGTATACGAGCAGTACTTC,CASRGAVYEQYF
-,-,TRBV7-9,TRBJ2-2,TGTGCCAGCAAAACGGGACAGAACACCGGGGAGCTGTTTTTT,CASKTGQNTGELFF
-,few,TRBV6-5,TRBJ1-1,TGTGCCAGCAGCCAGACATTGAACACTGAAGCTTTCTTT,CASSQTLNTEAFF
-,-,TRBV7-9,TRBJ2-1,TGTGCCAGCAGCCCCGGGGGATACGGGCAGTTCTTC,CASSPGGYGQFF
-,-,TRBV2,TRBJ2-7,TGTGCCAGCAGTGAATCCAATCTCCAGGGGTTTTTTCACTTC,CASSESNLQGFFHF
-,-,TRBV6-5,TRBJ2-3,TGTGCCAGCTGGCCCCCTGGAGGGACGGATACGCAGTATTTT,CASWPPGGTDTQYF
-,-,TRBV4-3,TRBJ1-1,TGCGCCAGCAGCCAAGATTCGGTCGGTCGAGCTTTCTTT,CASSQDSVGRAFF
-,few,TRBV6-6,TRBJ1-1,TGTGCCAGCAAGGGAGGGCTGAACACTGAAGCTTTCTTT,CASKGGLNTEAFF
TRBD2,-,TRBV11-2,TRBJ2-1,TGTGCCAGCAGCCAAGCGGGAGGGGTTTCCTACAATGAGCAGTTCTTC,CASSQAGGVSYNEQFF
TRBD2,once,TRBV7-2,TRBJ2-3,TGTGCCAGCAGCTTAGGGGGGGGAGGCACAGATACGCAGTATTTT,CASSLGGGGTDTQYF
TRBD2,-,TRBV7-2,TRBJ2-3,TGTGCCAGCAGTTCGAGCGGGGGGAGCACAGATACGCAGTATTTT,CASSSSGGSTDTQYF
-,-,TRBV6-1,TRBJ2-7,TGTGCCAGCAGTGAAGGAAGCGTTGAGCAGTACTTC,CASSEGSVEQYF
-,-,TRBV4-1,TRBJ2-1,TGCGCCAGCAGCCAAGATGAGGTTCCCTACTACAATGAGCAGTTCTTC,CASSQDEVPYYNEQFF
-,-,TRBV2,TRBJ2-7,TGTGCCAGCAGTGAAGCATTCAGGGGAGTAAACTACGAGCAGTACTTC,CASSEAFRGVNYEQYF
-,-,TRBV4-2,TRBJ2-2,TGTGCCAGCAGCCAAGGCAGGGATAACGGGGAGCTGTTTTTT,CASSQGRDNGELFF
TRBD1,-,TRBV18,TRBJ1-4,TGTGCCAGCTCACCGGACAGGGGACCTAATGAAAAACTGTTTTTT,CASSPDRGPNEKLFF
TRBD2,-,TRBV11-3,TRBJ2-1,TGTGCCAGCAGCTCCGGACTAGCGGGAGAGGGAGAGCAGTTCTTC,CASSSGLAGEGEQFF
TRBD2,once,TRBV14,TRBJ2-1,TGTGCCAGCAGCCAAGATAATGCGGGAGGGTTCCTTTTCTTC,CASSQDNAGGFLFF
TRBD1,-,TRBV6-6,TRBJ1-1,TGTGCCAGCAGGGGACAGGCAGAGGGCACTGAAGCTTTCTTT,CASRGQAEGTEAFF
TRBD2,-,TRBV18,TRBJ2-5,TGTGCCAGCTCACCGGGACTAGCGGGAAAAGAGACCCAGTACTTC,CASSPGLAGKETQYF
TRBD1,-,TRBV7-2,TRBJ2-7,TGTGCCAGCAGCTTAGCGAGGCAGGGGGTAAGGTACGAGCAGTACTTC,CASSLARQGVRYEQYF
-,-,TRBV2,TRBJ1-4,TGTGCCAGCAGCGAAACACGAACGCCTAATGAAAAACTGTTTTTT,CASSETRTPNEKLFF
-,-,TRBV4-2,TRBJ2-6,TGTGCCAGCAGCCATCGGGAGTCCGGGGCCAACGTCCTGACTTTC,CASSHRESGANVLTF
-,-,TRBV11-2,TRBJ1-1,TGTGCCAGCAGCTTACGATGGGGGGATCGAAACACTGAAGCTTTCTTT,CASSLRWGDRNTEAFF
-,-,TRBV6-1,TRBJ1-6,TGTGCCAGCACGGTTAGCTCCTATAATTCACCCCTCCACTTT,CASTVSSYNSPLHF
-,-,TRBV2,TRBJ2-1,TGTGCCAGCAGTGCAGGGTCCCACAATGAGCAGTTCTTC,CASSAGSHNEQFF
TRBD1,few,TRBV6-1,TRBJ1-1,TGTGCCAGCGGGACAGCGAACACTGAAGCTTTCTTT,CASGTANTEAFF
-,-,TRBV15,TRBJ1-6,TGTGCCACCAGCAGAGATCCCGGGGATTCACCCCTCCACTTT,CATSRDPGDSPLHF
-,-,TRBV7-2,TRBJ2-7,TGTGCCAGCAGCTCCTTCTACGAGCAGTACTTC,CASSSFYEQYF
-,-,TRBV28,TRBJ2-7,TGTGCCAGCAGTTTGGACAGTTTTGGCGAGCAGTACTTC,CASSLDSFGEQYF
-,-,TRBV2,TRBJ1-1,TGTGCCAGCAGTCCAAGGGGGACTGAAGCTTTCTTT,CASSPRGTEAFF
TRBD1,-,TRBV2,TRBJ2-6,TGTGCCAGCGCCGGACAGGGGTTCTCTGGGGCCAACGTCCTGACTTTC,CASAGQGFSGANVLTF
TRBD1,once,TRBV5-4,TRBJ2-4,TGTGCCAGCAGCTTAGGACAGGGGGAAAACATTCAGTACTTC,CASSLGQGENIQYF
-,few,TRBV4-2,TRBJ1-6,TGTGCCAGCGCGCCAGGGCTCGATAATTCACCCCTCCACTTT,CASAPGLDNSPLHF
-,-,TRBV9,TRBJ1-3,TGTGCCAGCAGCGTTGACTCTCTCCTATTCGGGTCTGGAAACACCATATATTTT,CASSVDSLLFGSGNTIYF
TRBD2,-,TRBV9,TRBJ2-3,TGTGCCAGCAGCGTCAGCGGGAGGGCGGTCGGAGATACGCAGTATTTT,CASSVSGRAVGDTQYF
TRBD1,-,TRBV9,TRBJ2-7,TGTGCCAGCAGCGCCGTTCCGGGACAGGGGTACGAGCAGTACTTC,CASSAVPGQGYEQYF
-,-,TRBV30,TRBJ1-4,TGTGCCTGGAGTGCCGACAGTAACGAAAAACTGTTTTTT,CAWSADSNEKLFF
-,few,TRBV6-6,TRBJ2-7,TGTGCCAGCAGTTACCCGGGGAACGAGCAGTACTTC,CASSYPGNEQYF
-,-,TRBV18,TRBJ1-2,TGTGCCAGCTCACCTTCAGGGGATTTCGGGGGCTACACCTTC,CASSPSGDFGGYTF
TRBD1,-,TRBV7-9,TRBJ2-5,TGTGCCAGCAGCTTATCTCGGGACAGCCAAGAGACCCAGTACTTC,CASSLSRDSQETQYF
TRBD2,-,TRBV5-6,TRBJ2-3,TGTGCCAGCAGCTTGGAGGTTAGCGGGGGGTTCACAGATACGCAGTATTTT,CASSLEVSGGFTDTQYF
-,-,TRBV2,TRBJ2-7,TGTGCCAGTTACGGGGGAAGCGAGCAGTACTTC,CASYGGSEQYF
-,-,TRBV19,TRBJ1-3,TGTGCCAGTAGTCAGACACTGGCTGGAAACACCATATATTTT,CASSQTLAGNTIYF
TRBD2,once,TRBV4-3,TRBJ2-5,TGCGCCAGCAGCCAAGAAGGAAGCGGGGGCGCCCAAGAGACCCAGTACTTC,CASSQEGSGGAQETQYF
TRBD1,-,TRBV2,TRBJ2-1,TGTGCCAGCACGGTGGACAGGGGCAATGAGCAGTTCTTC,CASTVDRGNEQFF
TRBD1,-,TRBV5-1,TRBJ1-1,TGCGCCAGCAGGGGACAGGTCCTTATGAACACTGAAGCTTTCTTT,CASRGQVLMNTEAFF
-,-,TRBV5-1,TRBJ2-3,TGCGCCAGCAGCTTGGAGGACAGAGGAGGAGATACGCAGTATTTT,CASSLEDRGGDTQYF
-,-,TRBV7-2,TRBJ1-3,TGTGCCAGCAGCTTAGAGGCGACTTGGACTTTAGCCTCTGGAAACACCATATATTTT,CASSLEATWTLASGNTIYF
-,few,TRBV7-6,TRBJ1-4,TGTGCCAGCAGCTTGGGACATCTAACTAATGAAAAACTGTTTTTT,CASSLGHLTNEKLFF